This TCR beta chain is drawn from a study of blood T cell repertoires in COVID-19. Study at large: Sample material is recorded as cDNA or gDNA derived from T cells, B-cell-depleted T cells, or PBMCs.

The germline CDR1 and CDR2 sequences are MDHEN and SYDVKM. V lost 2 bases, J lost 7 bases, and 12 bases stayed unmatched. This CDR3 comprises 17 residues. Profiled with immunoSEQ multiplex PCR; TCRdb holds only in-frame clones, not every one. The repertoire has 120,000 to 150,000 clones, approximately 90% of them found once; the top ten carry around 8.6%. V gene TRBV28 combines with J gene TRBJ2-3; 10 nucleotides match TRBD2. Sample: peripheral blood. The clonotype was recovered from a woman aged 45-59 years with active or convalescent COVID-19. The CDR3 reads CASSLSSSGSYWYTQYF. CDR3 sequence (DNA): TGTGCCAGCAGTTTAAGCTCTAGCGGGAGTTACTGGTATACGCAGTATTTT.